The clone carrying this T cell receptor (beta chain) was seen only a few times. The sample is drawn from a study of T-cell reconstitution after alpha-beta-depleted transplantation in children. The germline V gene encodes CDR1 SGHRS and CDR2 YFSETQ. The length of the CDR3 is 14 residues. Trimming cost V 5 bases and J 0 bases, with 10 bases left between them. Unique molecular identifiers were incorporated when the TCRbeta library was constructed. TCRdb independently ran MiXCR on the PCR reads; one entry per CDR3 protein. Here the sample spans hundreds of thousands of distinct CDR3 sequences, 15% to 20% being singletons.

Here the sequenced sample was PBMCs, mostly from graft donor cells, taken 360 days after TCRalphabeta/CD19-depleted stem cell transplant. The source of this sequence is a boy in the first two years of life who had a stem cell transplant for Wiskott-Aldrich syndrome, so the T cells may come from the graft donor. This chain uses TRBV5-1 with TRBJ2-3; D ambiguous. The CDR3 is CASRSAGSTDTQYF. CDR3 in DNA: TGCGCCAGCAGGTCGGCAGGTAGCACAGATACGCAGTATTTT. Together with reference TRBV5-1 and TRBJ2-3, the CDR3 gives the full variable domain: KAGVTQTPRYLIKTRGQQVTLSCSPISGHRSVSWYQQTPGQGLQFLFEYFSETQRNKGNFPGRFSGRQFSNSRSEMNVSTLELGDSALYLCASRSAGSTDTQYFGPGTRLTVL.